This TCR beta chain was sequenced in a study of blood T cell repertoires in COVID-19. Looked up from germline, CDR1 is KGHDR and CDR2 is SFDVKD. V trimming: 3 bases; J trimming: 2 bases; junction bases outside the gene matches: 5. The CDR3 is 17 residues long. Libraries were prepared by immunoSEQ multiplex PCR; TCRdb keeps only in-frame clonotypes and omits some of them. The table shows some 200,000 clones, with approximately 75% occurring only once. The clonotype comes from a man in his forties who had recovered from COVID-19. The sample was PBMCs or T cells enriched from blood (not recorded which). The chain uses TRBV24-1 and TRBJ2-3, with 12 nucleotides matching TRBD2. The CDR3 protein is CATSDPGTSGSTDTQYF. CDR3 nucleotides: TGTGCCACCAGTGATCCCGGGACTAGCGGGTCCACAGATACGCAGTATTTT.